This T cell receptor (beta chain) was captured in a study of blood T cell repertoires in COVID-19. This CDR3 comprises 13 residues. The germline V gene encodes CDR1 MNHNS and CDR2 SASEGT. The V and J ends lost 2 bases and 7 bases respectively, with 6 bases between them. As handled by the study authors: Amplified reference gene primers provided the basis for estimating nucleated cell counts. Assay used: immunoSEQ multiplex PCR; TCRdb lists only in-frame clones, some missing. For V, J and clone size, that table is used; D and trimming come from the DNA. Here the sample spans about 140,000 clones, approximately 85% being singletons.

The gene calls are TRBV6-1 and TRBJ1-6; D may be TRBD1 (6 bases). This sequence originates from a man in his sixties or seventies with acute or convalescent COVID-19. Sequencing used peripheral blood. CDR3 in DNA: TGTGCCAGCAGTGAAACAGGGAATTCACCCCTCCACTTT. Its translation: CASSETGNSPLHF.